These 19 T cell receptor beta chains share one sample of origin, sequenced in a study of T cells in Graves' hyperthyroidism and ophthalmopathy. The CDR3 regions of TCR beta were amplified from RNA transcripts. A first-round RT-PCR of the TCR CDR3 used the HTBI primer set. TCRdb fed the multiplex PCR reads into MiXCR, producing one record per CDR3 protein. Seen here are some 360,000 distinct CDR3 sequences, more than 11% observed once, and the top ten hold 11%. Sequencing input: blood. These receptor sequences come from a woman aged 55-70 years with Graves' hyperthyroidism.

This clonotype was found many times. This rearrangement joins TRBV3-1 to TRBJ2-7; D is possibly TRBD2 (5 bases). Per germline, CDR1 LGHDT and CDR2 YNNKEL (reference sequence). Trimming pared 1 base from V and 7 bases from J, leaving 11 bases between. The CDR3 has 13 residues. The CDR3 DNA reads TGTGCCAGCAGCCAAGGACGGACGGGGGAGCAGTACTTC. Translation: CASSQGRTGEQYF.

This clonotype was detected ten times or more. CDR3: CSVVAQGAGEQYF. The CDR3 coding sequence is TGCAGCGTTGTGGCACAGGGGGCTGGGGAGCAGTACTTC. The chain is built from TRBV29-1 and TRBJ2-7; TRBD1 aligns across 9 bases. CDR3 length equals 13 residues. Germline-derived CDR1 and CDR2 are SQVTM and ANQGSEA. V lost 4 bases, J lost 7 bases, and 8 bases stayed unmatched.

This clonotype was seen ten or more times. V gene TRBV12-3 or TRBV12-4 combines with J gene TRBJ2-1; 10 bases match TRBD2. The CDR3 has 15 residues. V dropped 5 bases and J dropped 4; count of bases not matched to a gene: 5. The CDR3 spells CASSLSGRQYNEQFF. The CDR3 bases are TGTGCCAGCAGTCTTAGCGGGAGGCAGTACAATGAGCAGTTCTTC.

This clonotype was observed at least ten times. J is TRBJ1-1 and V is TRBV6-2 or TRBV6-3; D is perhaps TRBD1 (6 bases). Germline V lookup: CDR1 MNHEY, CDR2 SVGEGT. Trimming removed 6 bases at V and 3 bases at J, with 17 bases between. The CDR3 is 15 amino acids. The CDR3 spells CASRVDYRVYTEAFF. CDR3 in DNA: TGTGCCAGCAGGGTCGATTACAGGGTATACACTGAAGCTTTCTTT.

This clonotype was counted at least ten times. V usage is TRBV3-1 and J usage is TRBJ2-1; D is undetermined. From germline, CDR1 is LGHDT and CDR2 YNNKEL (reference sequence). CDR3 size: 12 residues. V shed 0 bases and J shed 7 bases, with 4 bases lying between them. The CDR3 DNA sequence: TGTGCCAGCAGCCAAGAAGGGAATGAGCAGTTCTTC. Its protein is CASSQEGNEQFF.

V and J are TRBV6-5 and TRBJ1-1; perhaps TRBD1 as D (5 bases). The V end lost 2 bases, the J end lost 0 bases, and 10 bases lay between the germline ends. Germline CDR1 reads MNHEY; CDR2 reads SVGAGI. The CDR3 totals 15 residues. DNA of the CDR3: TGTGCCAGCAGTTACACGAGCAGGGTGAACACTGAAGCTTTCTTT. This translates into CASSYTSRVNTEAFF.

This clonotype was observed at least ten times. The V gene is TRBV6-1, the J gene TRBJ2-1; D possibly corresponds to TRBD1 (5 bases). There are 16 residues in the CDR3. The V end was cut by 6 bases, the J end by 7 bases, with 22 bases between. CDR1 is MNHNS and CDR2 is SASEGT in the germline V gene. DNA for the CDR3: TGTGCCAGCAGGCAGGGAACACGTACGATTCGAAATGAGCAGTTCTTC. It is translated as CASRQGTRTIRNEQFF.

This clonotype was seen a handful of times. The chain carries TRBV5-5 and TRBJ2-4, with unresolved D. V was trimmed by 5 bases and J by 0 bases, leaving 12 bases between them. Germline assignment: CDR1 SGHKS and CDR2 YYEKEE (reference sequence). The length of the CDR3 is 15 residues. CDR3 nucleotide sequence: TGTGCCAGCAGTTTATCCAGACTAGCCAAAAACATTCAGTACTTC. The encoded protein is CASSLSRLAKNIQYF.

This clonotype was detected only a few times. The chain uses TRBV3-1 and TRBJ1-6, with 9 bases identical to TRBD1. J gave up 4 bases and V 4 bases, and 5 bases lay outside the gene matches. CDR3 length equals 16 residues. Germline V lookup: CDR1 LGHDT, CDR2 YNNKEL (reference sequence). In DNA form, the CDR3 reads TGTGCCAGCAGCCGGGGGACAGGGACGTATAATTCACCCCTCCACTTT. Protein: CASSRGTGTYNSPLHF. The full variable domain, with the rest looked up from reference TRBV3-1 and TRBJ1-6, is DTAVSQTPKYLVTQMGNDKSIKCEQNLGHDTMYWYKQDSKKFLKIMFSYNNKELIINETVPNRFSPKSPDKAHLNLHINSLELGDSAVYFCASSRGTGTYNSPLHFGNGTRLTVT.

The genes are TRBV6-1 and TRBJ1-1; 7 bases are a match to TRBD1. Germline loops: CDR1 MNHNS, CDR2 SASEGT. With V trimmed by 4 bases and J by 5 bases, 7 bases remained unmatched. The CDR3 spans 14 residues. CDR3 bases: TGTGCCAGCAGTGTGACCGGACAGGATACTGAAGCTTTCTTT. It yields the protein CASSVTGQDTEAFF.

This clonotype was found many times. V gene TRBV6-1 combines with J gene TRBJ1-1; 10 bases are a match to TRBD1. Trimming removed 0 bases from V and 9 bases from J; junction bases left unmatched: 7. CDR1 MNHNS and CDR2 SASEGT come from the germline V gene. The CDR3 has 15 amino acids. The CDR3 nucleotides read TGTGCCAGCAGTGAAGCCGTTCGGGACAGGGGAAAAGCTTTCTTT. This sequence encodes CASSEAVRDRGKAFF.

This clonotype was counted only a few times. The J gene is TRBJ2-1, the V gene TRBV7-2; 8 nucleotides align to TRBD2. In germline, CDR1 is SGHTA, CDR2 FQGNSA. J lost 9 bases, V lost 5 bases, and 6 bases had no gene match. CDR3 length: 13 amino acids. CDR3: CASSPGTRREQFF. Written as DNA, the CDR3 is TGTGCCAGCAGCCCCGGGACTAGGCGTGAGCAGTTCTTC.

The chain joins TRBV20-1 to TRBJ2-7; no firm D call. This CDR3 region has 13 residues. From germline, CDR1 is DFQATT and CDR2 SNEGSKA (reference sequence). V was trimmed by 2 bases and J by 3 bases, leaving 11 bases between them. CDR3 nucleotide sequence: TGCAGTGCTAGACCCCGCCGCAACTACGAGCAGTACTTC. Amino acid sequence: CSARPRRNYEQYF.

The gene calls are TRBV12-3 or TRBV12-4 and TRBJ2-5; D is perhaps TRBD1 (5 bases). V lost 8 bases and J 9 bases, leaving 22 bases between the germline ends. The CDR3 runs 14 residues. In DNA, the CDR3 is TGTGCCAGCGGGGCAACCCGTGGGCAGGGTTCCCAGTACTTC. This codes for CASGATRGQGSQYF.

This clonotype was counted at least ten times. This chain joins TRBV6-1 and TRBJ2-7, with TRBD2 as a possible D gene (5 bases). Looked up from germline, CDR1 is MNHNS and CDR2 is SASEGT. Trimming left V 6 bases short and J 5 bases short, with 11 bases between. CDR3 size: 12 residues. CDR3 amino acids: CASSREGNEQYF. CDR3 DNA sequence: TGTGCCAGCAGCCGAGAGGGTAACGAGCAGTACTTC.

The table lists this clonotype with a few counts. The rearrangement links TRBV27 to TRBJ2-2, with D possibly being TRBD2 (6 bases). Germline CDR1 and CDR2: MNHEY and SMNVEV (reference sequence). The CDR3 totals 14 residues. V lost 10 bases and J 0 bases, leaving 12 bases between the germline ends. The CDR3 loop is CANTRGANTGELFF. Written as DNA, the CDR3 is TGTGCCAACACCCGCGGGGCGAACACCGGGGAGCTGTTTTTT.

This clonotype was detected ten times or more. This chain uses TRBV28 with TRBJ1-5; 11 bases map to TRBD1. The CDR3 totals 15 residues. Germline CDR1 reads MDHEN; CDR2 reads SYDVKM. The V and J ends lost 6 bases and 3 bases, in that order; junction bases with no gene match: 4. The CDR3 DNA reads TGTGCCAGCAGCTCAGGACAGGGGGCCAATCAGCCCCAGCATTTT. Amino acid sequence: CASSSGQGANQPQHF.

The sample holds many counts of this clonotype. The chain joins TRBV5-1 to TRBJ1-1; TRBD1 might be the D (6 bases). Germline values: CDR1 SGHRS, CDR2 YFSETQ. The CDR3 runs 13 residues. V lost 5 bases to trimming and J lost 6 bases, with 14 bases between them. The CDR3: CASRNSEGAEAFF. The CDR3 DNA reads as TGCGCCAGCAGAAACTCAGAGGGGGCTGAAGCTTTCTTT. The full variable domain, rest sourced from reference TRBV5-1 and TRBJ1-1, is KAGVTQTPRYLIKTRGQQVTLSCSPISGHRSVSWYQQTPGQGLQFLFEYFSETQRNKGNFPGRFSGRQFSNSRSEMNVSTLELGDSALYLCASRNSEGAEAFFGQGTRLTVV.

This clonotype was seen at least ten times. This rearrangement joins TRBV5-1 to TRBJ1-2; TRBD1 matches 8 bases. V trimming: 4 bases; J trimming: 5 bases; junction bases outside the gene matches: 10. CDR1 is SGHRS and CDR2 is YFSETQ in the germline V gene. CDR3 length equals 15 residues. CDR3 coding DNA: TGCGCCAGCAGCCCCCGGGGACAGGATGAGTATGGCTACACCTTC. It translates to CASSPRGQDEYGYTF.